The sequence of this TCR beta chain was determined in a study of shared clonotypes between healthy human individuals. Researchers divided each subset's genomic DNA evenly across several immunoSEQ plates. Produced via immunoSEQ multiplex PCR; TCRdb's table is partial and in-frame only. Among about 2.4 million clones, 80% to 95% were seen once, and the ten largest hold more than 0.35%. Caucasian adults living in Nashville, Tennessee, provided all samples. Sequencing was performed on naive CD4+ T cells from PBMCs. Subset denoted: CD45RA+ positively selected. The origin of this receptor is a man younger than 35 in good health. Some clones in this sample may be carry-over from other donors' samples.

CDR3 region: CATLKTGASGANVLTF. CDR3 nucleotides: TGTGCCACCCTAAAGACAGGGGCCTCTGGGGCCAACGTCCTGACTTTC. The chain has TRBV7-8 and TRBJ2-6, with 8 bases aligning to TRBD1. Germline trimming cut 10 bases from V and 0 bases from J; bases unmatched to any gene: 8. CDR3 size: 16 residues. Germline CDR1 is SGHVS and CDR2 is FQNEAQ.